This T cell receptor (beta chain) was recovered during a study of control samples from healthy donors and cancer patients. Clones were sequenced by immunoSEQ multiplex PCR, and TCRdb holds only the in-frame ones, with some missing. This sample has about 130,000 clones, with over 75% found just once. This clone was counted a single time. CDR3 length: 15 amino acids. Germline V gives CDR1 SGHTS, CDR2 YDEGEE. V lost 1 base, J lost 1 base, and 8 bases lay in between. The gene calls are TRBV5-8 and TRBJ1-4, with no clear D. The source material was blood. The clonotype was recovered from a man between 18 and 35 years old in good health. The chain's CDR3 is CASSLLKGTNEKLFF. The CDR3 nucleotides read TGTGCCAGCAGCTTGCTGAAGGGAACTAATGAAAAACTGTTTTTT.